The rows below give T cell receptor beta chains drawn from one sample of a study of blood T cell repertoires in COVID-19. The data were produced by immunoSEQ multiplex PCR, yet TCRdb's version contains in-frame clones alone and is incomplete. The sample yields fewer than 60,000 clones, 65% to 85% seen once. Sequencing input: peripheral blood. Receptor source: a human donor in a cohort sampled during active COVID-19. CDR3s include the opening cysteine and the closing phenylalanine or tryptophan. The D gene is left open where the match is weak. Size is omitted from some rows. Given values are once, few, many or a class for expanded clones.

clone_size j_call d_call v_call cdr3_aa cdr3_nt
- TRBJ1-1 - TRBV19 CASRGAVRNTEAFF TGTGCCAGTAGGGGGGCTGTCAGAAACACTGAAGCTTTCTTT
many TRBJ2-2 TRBD1 TRBV9 CASSVALKLWDRANTGELFF TGTGCCAGCAGCGTCGCCCTAAAACTTTGGGACAGGGCGAACACCGGGGAGCTGTTTTTT
- TRBJ1-1 - TRBV5-6 CASSLGGRTEAFF TGTGCCAGCAGCTTGGGCGGGAGGACTGAAGCTTTCTTT
- TRBJ2-1 TRBD2 TRBV27 CASVLASGGRVEQFF TGTGCCAGCGTCTTGGCTAGCGGGGGGCGGGTTGAGCAGTTCTTC
- TRBJ1-1 - TRBV4-1 CASSQGESGNTEAFF TGCGCCAGCAGCCAAGGTGAGAGTGGGAACACTGAAGCTTTCTTT
few TRBJ1-1 - TRBV4-1 CASSRTGGNTEAFF TGCGCCAGCAGCCGCACCGGGGGGAACACTGAAGCTTTCTTT
- TRBJ2-3 - TRBV2 CASSRSGTDTQYF TGTGCCAGCAGCCGCAGCGGCACAGATACGCAGTATTTT
- TRBJ2-3 - TRBV15 CATSRFHTDTQYF TGTGCCACCAGCAGGTTCCACACAGATACGCAGTATTTT
- TRBJ1-2 TRBD1 TRBV5-1 CASSPITGDYGYTF TGCGCCAGCAGCCCAATTACAGGGGATTATGGCTACACCTTC
once TRBJ2-2 - TRBV21-1 CASSKVGSGRGDTGELFF TGTGCCAGCAGCAAAGTGGGTAGCGGGAGGGGTGACACCGGGGAGCTGTTTTTT
- TRBJ2-7 TRBD1 TRBV5-1 CASSSGQGYEQYF TGCGCCAGCAGCTCCGGACAGGGCTACGAGCAGTACTTC
- TRBJ1-1 - TRBV11-2 CASSLVLGVGLDTEAFF TGTGCCAGCAGCTTAGTCTTGGGCGTGGGTTTGGACACTGAAGCTTTCTTT
once TRBJ1-1 TRBD1 TRBV5-1 CASSTGQGTNTEAFF TGCGCCAGCAGCACGGGACAGGGGACGAACACTGAAGCTTTCTTT
- TRBJ2-7 TRBD1 TRBV19 CASSTRLTGGVRAYEQYF TGTGCCAGTAGTACGCGCCTCACAGGGGGCGTACGGGCCTACGAGCAGTACTTC
- TRBJ2-4 - TRBV6-1 CASSGGLAAVGNIQYF TGTGCCAGCAGTGGGGGGCTAGCGGCAGTAGGGAACATTCAGTACTTC
- TRBJ2-1 TRBD2 TRBV7-2 CASSLLGLDYNEQFF TGTGCCAGCAGCTTATTAGGACTAGACTACAATGAGCAGTTCTTC
- TRBJ1-6 - TRBV5-1 CASSLDSRGSPLHF TGCGCCAGCAGCTTGGACTCGCGAGGTTCACCCCTCCACTTT
- TRBJ1-1 - TRBV5-6 CASNQGPRDTEAFF TGTGCCAGCAACCAGGGGCCCCGGGACACTGAAGCTTTCTTT
once TRBJ2-5 - TRBV7-9 CASSLGQAVKETQYF TGTGCCAGCAGCTTAGGACAGGCTGTAAAGGAGACCCAGTACTTC
- TRBJ1-2 - TRBV29-1 CSVGPSGDSIDYGYTF TGCAGCGTTGGCCCAAGTGGTGACAGTATTGACTATGGCTACACCTTC
few TRBJ1-5 TRBD1 TRBV7-2 CASSWGDRGTNQPQHF TGTGCCAGCAGCTGGGGGGACAGGGGCACGAATCAGCCCCAGCATTTT
- TRBJ2-1 - TRBV5-4 CASSLAPGGLFQLNEQFF TGTGCCAGCAGCTTGGCCCCGGGGGGCCTCTTCCAGCTCAATGAGCAGTTCTTC
- TRBJ2-7 - TRBV4-2 CASSQSGQAPYEQYF TGTGCCAGCAGCCAAAGTGGGCAGGCCCCCTACGAGCAGTACTTC
- TRBJ2-2 TRBD2 TRBV4-1 CASSLGVVISGRDTGELFF TGCGCCAGCAGCTTAGGTGTGGTCATTAGCGGGAGGGACACCGGGGAGCTGTTTTTT
- TRBJ1-2 - TRBV2 CASSPGGGYGYTF TGTGCCAGCAGCCCCGGGGGAGGGTATGGCTACACCTTC
- TRBJ2-1 - TRBV12-2 CASRLDTSSYNEQFF TGTGCAAGTCGCTTGGACACGAGCTCCTACAATGAGCAGTTCTTC
- TRBJ2-5 - TRBV2 CASTGHKQETQYF TGTGCCAGCACGGGACACAAACAAGAGACCCAGTACTTC
- TRBJ2-2 TRBD2 TRBV3-1/TRBV3-2 CASSQTGGFTGELFF TGTGCCAGCAGCCAAACGGGAGGCTTCACCGGGGAGCTGTTTTTT
- TRBJ2-5 - TRBV19 CASSINGETQYF TGTGCCAGTAGTATCAACGGAGAGACCCAGTACTTC
- TRBJ1-2 - TRBV29-1 CSVESVNYGYTF TGCAGCGTTGAATCGGTAAACTATGGCTACACCTTC
- TRBJ2-1 TRBD1 TRBV5-5 CASSYGTATNEQFF TGTGCCAGCAGCTATGGGACAGCCACTAATGAGCAGTTCTTC
- TRBJ2-5 - TRBV30 CAWSDPRRGGGTQYF TGTGCCTGGAGTGACCCCCGTAGGGGGGGTGGGACCCAGTACTTC
- TRBJ1-2 TRBD1 TRBV9 CASSPSGGGGRGYTF TGTGCCAGCAGCCCTAGCGGGGGAGGGGGCCGTGGCTACACCTTC
- TRBJ2-7 - TRBV18 CASSPGTGTYEQYF TGTGCCAGCTCACCGGGTACGGGGACCTACGAGCAGTACTTC
- TRBJ1-1 - TRBV6-2/TRBV6-3 CASTPRQWAAEAFF TGTGCCAGCACCCCTCGACAGTGGGCCGCTGAAGCTTTCTTT
few TRBJ2-5 - TRBV7-9 CASSSPLHQETQYF TGTGCCAGCAGTTCACCTCTACACCAAGAGACCCAGTACTTC
- TRBJ2-3 TRBD2 TRBV5-1 CASSEGGSFGDTQYF TGCGCCAGCAGCGAGGGCGGGAGCTTCGGAGATACGCAGTATTTT
- TRBJ2-7 TRBD2 TRBV28 CASSRPQGGRYEQYF TGTGCCAGCAGCCGCCCCCAGGGAGGGAGATACGAGCAGTACTTC
- TRBJ1-2 - TRBV27 CASSFAGANGYTF TGTGCCAGCAGTTTCGCAGGGGCGAATGGCTACACCTTC
- TRBJ2-7 TRBD2 TRBV5-4 CASSPAFGSGSTHEQYF TGTGCCAGCAGCCCCGCCTTTGGTAGCGGGAGTACCCACGAGCAGTACTTC
- TRBJ2-1 TRBD2 TRBV6-6 CASSPRGSGKAKEQFF TGTGCCAGCAGCCCCCGGGGAAGCGGGAAGGCTAAGGAGCAGTTCTTC
once TRBJ2-7 TRBD2 TRBV6-2/TRBV6-3 CASSRASGRYEQYF TGTGCCAGCAGTCGGGCTAGCGGGAGATACGAGCAGTACTTC
- TRBJ1-3 TRBD1 TRBV4-3 CASSQGTGQGGNTIYF TGCGCCAGCAGCCAAGGAACGGGACAGGGCGGAAACACCATATATTTT
- TRBJ1-6 TRBD1 TRBV10-3 CATGTGGNSPLHF TGTGCCACCGGAACAGGGGGGAATTCACCCCTCCACTTT
few TRBJ2-3 TRBD1 TRBV7-3 CASSFLGAGTGTDTQYF TGTGCCAGCAGCTTTTTGGGGGCCGGGACAGGCACAGATACGCAGTATTTT
once TRBJ1-1 - TRBV7-2 CASSSRAGALNTEAFF TGTGCCAGCAGCTCGAGGGCTGGAGCCTTGAACACTGAAGCTTTCTTT
- TRBJ2-1 - TRBV18 CASSPREAQYNEQFF TGTGCCAGCTCACCGAGAGAGGCGCAGTACAATGAGCAGTTCTTC
few TRBJ2-1 - TRBV5-6 CASSLVGGYNEQFF TGTGCCAGCAGCTTGGTTGGGGGGTACAATGAGCAGTTCTTC
few TRBJ2-6 TRBD1 TRBV18 CASSDRDSSGANVLTF TGTGCCAGCTCCGATAGGGACAGCTCTGGGGCCAACGTCCTGACTTTC
once TRBJ1-5 - TRBV28 CASSDSLGQPQHF TGTGCCAGCAGTGACTCATTAGGTCAGCCCCAGCATTTT
- TRBJ1-3 - TRBV11-2 CASSSLRGGSSGNTIYF TGTGCCAGCAGCTCGCTTCGGGGGGGGTCCTCTGGAAACACCATATATTTT
- TRBJ1-2 - TRBV19 CASSIDINYGYTF TGTGCCAGTAGTATCGACATTAACTATGGCTACACCTTC
- TRBJ2-4 - TRBV7-9 CASSRSGQKNIQYF TGTGCCAGCAGCCGAAGCGGACAGAAAAACATTCAGTACTTC
many TRBJ2-7 TRBD1 TRBV15 CATSRPGTENLYEQYF TGTGCCACCAGCAGACCCGGGACAGAGAATCTATACGAGCAGTACTTC
- TRBJ2-1 - TRBV6-5 CASNPAAGGNEQFF TGTGCCAGCAACCCAGCAGCCGGCGGGAATGAGCAGTTCTTC